Following are 31 T cell receptor beta chains from one sample sequenced in a study of blood T cell repertoires in COVID-19. Libraries were prepared by immunoSEQ multiplex PCR; TCRdb keeps only in-frame clonotypes and omits some of them. The repertoire holds roughly 410,000 clones, with roughly 90% as singletons. Input material: peripheral blood. The receptors were sampled from a woman in her thirties or forties with COVID-19, enrolled during active disease.

The chain couples TRBV2 to TRBJ1-5; no definite D call. Looked up from germline, CDR1 is SNHLY and CDR2 is FYNNEI. V gave up 8 bases and J gave up 0 bases, with 8 bases separating them. The CDR3 has 13 amino acids. The DNA of the CDR3 is TGTGCCAGCCGGAGGAATAGCAATCAGCCCCAGCATTTT. This gives the protein CASRRNSNQPQHF.

This clone was seen a handful of times. The same CDR3 also results from other DNA sequences found in this sample. The chain combines TRBV25-1 with TRBJ1-1; unclear D gene. With 2 bases removed from V and 2 bases from J, the gap between germline ends came to 9 bases. The CDR3 contains 14 residues. From germline, CDR1 is MGHDK and CDR2 SYGVNS. The CDR3 is CASSEGPANTEAFF. The CDR3 DNA follows: TGTGCCAGCAGTGAAGGCCCCGCCAACACTGAAGCTTTCTTT.

V and J are TRBV25-1 and TRBJ2-1, with D tentatively TRBD1 (6 bases). This CDR3 contains 14 residues. In germline, CDR1 is MGHDK, CDR2 SYGVNS. The V end lost 7 bases, the J end lost 4 bases, and 14 bases lay between the germline ends. CDR3 DNA: TGTGCCAGCATTGCAGGGACATCTTACAATGAGCAGTTCTTC. The encoded protein is CASIAGTSYNEQFF.

This clone occurred once. The rearrangement links TRBV18 to TRBJ2-7, with 7 bases lining up with TRBD1. The CDR3 length is 13 residues. V lost 5 bases, J lost 2 bases, and 3 bases stayed unmatched. Germline V lookup: CDR1 KGHSH, CDR2 LQKENI. CDR3 sequence reads: CASSVDRAYEQYF. CDR3 nucleotide sequence: TGTGCCAGCTCAGTCGACAGGGCCTACGAGCAGTACTTC.

The gene calls are TRBV27 and TRBJ1-6, with 10 bases that match TRBD1. The CDR3 has 15 amino acids. With 7 bases clipped from V and 8 bases from J, the junction kept 8 bases outside the gene matches. Looked up from germline, CDR1 is MNHEY and CDR2 is SMNVEV (reference sequence). Here the CDR3 reads CASKWDRGLYSPLHF. CDR3 coding DNA: TGTGCCAGCAAGTGGGACAGGGGCTTGTATTCACCCCTCCACTTT.

CDR3 DNA sequence: TGTGCCAGCAGTTACTCGGGGACAGAAATGAACACTGAAGCTTTCTTT. It codes for CASSYSGTEMNTEAFF. This sequence joins TRBV6-5 and TRBJ1-1, with TRBD1 identical over 7 bases. CDR3 length: 16 amino acids. The V and J ends lost 0 bases and 0 bases, in that order; junction bases with no gene match: 4. The germline V gene has CDR1 MNHEY and CDR2 SVGAGI.

CDR3 nucleotide sequence: TGTGCCAGCAGCTTAGGTAGTACAGGGATGGGCAATCAGCCCCAGCATTTT. This sequence encodes CASSLGSTGMGNQPQHF. This sequence joins TRBV7-8 and TRBJ1-5; TRBD1 might be the D (6 bases). Germline loops: CDR1 SGHVS, CDR2 FQNEAQ. Trimming left V 1 base short and J 2 bases short, with 15 bases between. The CDR3 runs to 17 residues.

This chain links TRBV5-1 with TRBJ1-1; weak D call: TRBD1 (5 bases). V lost 5 bases, J lost 4 bases, and 15 bases lay in between. Germline values: CDR1 SGHRS, CDR2 YFSETQ. The CDR3 has 14 amino acids. CDR3 loop: CASRAGPQGTEAFF. The CDR3 DNA is TGCGCCAGCAGAGCGGGACCCCAGGGCACTGAAGCTTTCTTT.

The chain links TRBV5-1 to TRBJ2-7; 8 bases are a match to TRBD2. Per the germline V gene, CDR1 is SGHRS and CDR2 is YFSETQ. The ends lost 2 bases at V and 0 bases at J; junction bases unmatched: 7. The CDR3 runs to 16 residues. The CDR3 region is CASSFTAGLGSYEQYF. CDR3 nucleotides: TGCGCCAGCAGCTTTACTGCGGGACTAGGCTCCTACGAGCAGTACTTC.

The chain is built from TRBV3-1 (or the pseudogene TRBV3-2) and TRBJ1-2; D gene uncertain. V gave up 4 bases and J gave up 2 bases, with 11 bases separating them. This CDR3 is 14 amino acids long. Germline values: CDR1 LGHDT, CDR2 YNNKEL (reference sequence). The CDR3 coding sequence is TGTGCCAGCAGCCCAGAGGGCAGAAACTATGGCTACACCTTC. Amino acid sequence: CASSPEGRNYGYTF.

This CDR3 reads CASSSRTSGQFF. The CDR3 DNA follows: TGTGCCAGCAGCTCCCGGACTAGCGGGCAGTTCTTC. The V gene is TRBV11-3, the J gene TRBJ2-1; 10 bases fit TRBD2. V dropped 4 bases and J dropped 12; count of bases not matched to a gene: 3. Germline V gene lookup returns CDR1 SGHNT and CDR2 YENEEA. The CDR3 runs to 12 residues.

This clone was picked up one time. The chain couples TRBV10-3 to TRBJ1-1; D is unresolved. The CDR3 consists of 14 residues. CDR1 ENHRY and CDR2 SYGVKD come from the germline V gene. The V gene lost 4 bases and the J gene lost 1 base, with 10 bases spanning the gap. As DNA, the CDR3 is TGTGCCATCAGTGGCAGAAATACGAACACTGAAGCTTTCTTT. Encoded protein: CAISGRNTNTEAFF.

The chain links TRBV19 to TRBJ1-2; D unresolved. Germline loops: CDR1 LNHDA, CDR2 SQIVND (reference sequence). The CDR3 extends over 14 amino acids. Trimming stripped 1 base from V and 3 bases from J, with 9 bases between. CDR3 loop: CASSIGGVDYGYTF. The CDR3 coding sequence is TGTGCCAGTAGTATAGGGGGAGTTGACTATGGCTACACCTTC. The complete variable domain, with remaining parts taken from reference TRBV19 and TRBJ1-2, reads DGGITQSPKYLFRKEGQNVTLSCEQNLNHDAMYWYRQDPGQGLRLIYYSQIVNDFQKGDIAEGYSVSREKKESFPLTVTSAQKNPTAFYLCASSIGGVDYGYTFGSGTRLTVV.

J is TRBJ1-1 and V is TRBV5-6; D remains ambiguous. The CDR3 runs 14 residues. Trimming stripped 2 bases from V and 0 bases from J, with 8 bases between. Per the germline V gene, CDR1 is SGHDT and CDR2 is YYEEEE. This CDR3 reads CASSFRELNTEAFF. CDR3 nucleotides: TGTGCCAGCAGCTTTAGAGAGCTGAACACTGAAGCTTTCTTT.

The chain links TRBV27 to TRBJ1-6; 7 bases agree with TRBD1. Looked up from germline, CDR1 is MNHEY and CDR2 is SMNVEV (reference sequence). The CDR3 is 14 residues long. Unmatched junction bases numbered 10, after V lost 7 bases and J lost 10 bases. As DNA, the CDR3 is TGTGCCAGCAAGCTCCGGACAGGAGGCTCACCCCTCCACTTT. As protein: CASKLRTGGSPLHF.

The rearrangement uses TRBV9 and TRBJ2-3, with TRBD2 as a possible D gene (5 bases). The CDR3 spans 15 residues. V was trimmed by 2 bases and J by 4 bases, leaving 14 bases between them. CDR1 is SGDLS and CDR2 is YYNGEE in the germline V gene. The CDR3 is CASSVSGSWADTQYF. CDR3 in DNA: TGTGCCAGCAGCGTTAGTGGGAGTTGGGCAGATACGCAGTATTTT.

The chain employs TRBV19 and TRBJ1-2, with a tentative D call TRBD1 (5 bases). Germline V gene data show CDR1 as LNHDA and CDR2 as SQIVND (reference sequence). The CDR3 has 12 amino acids. Trimming shortened V by 7 bases and J by 8 bases, and 14 bases separated the two germline ends. CDR3 residues: CASTQGRGGYTF. CDR3 DNA sequence: TGTGCCAGTACTCAGGGTCGTGGCGGCTACACCTTC.

The CDR3 DNA reads as TGTGCCAGCAGCCTCCCGGATCAGCCCCAGCATTTT. This encodes CASSLPDQPQHF. The V and J genes are TRBV7-2 and TRBJ1-5, with D uncertain. This CDR3 comprises 12 residues. V lost 5 bases and J 5 bases, leaving 7 bases between the germline ends. Per germline, CDR1 SGHTA and CDR2 FQGNSA.

The chain recombines TRBV27 with TRBJ2-3; 9 bases match TRBD2. V lost 5 bases to trimming and J lost 6 bases; unmatched junction nucleotides: 9. Germline V gene sequence: CDR1 MNHEY, CDR2 SMNVEV (reference sequence). The CDR3 runs 15 residues. The CDR3 loop is CASSPLRGRADTQYF. DNA of the CDR3: TGTGCCAGCAGTCCCCTACGCGGGAGGGCGGATACGCAGTATTTT.

The V gene is TRBV7-9, the J gene TRBJ1-1, with D tentatively TRBD1 (6 bases). Trimming took 4 bases from V and 5 from J, leaving 8 bases between them. The germline V gene has CDR1 SEHNR and CDR2 FQNEAQ (reference sequence). The CDR3 loop spans 12 amino acids. The CDR3 sequence is CASSSGQTEAFF. The CDR3 region has the DNA TGTGCCAGCAGCTCAGGACAGACTGAAGCTTTCTTT.

The genes are TRBV6-4 and TRBJ2-3, with D maybe TRBD2 (7 bases). The CDR3 has 16 residues. The V end lost 4 bases, the J end lost 8 bases, and 22 bases lay between the germline ends. Germline values: CDR1 MRHNA, CDR2 SNTAGT. CDR3 bases: TGTGCCAGCAGTGTCGCGGGGGCCGAGCGAGGGGGTACGCAGTATTTT. Protein product: CASSVAGAERGGTQYF.

The chain employs TRBV10-3 and TRBJ2-2, with TRBD1 matching 10 bases. The J segment lost 3 bases and the V segment lost 7 bases, leaving 5 bases of the junction unmatched. In germline, CDR1 is ENHRY, CDR2 SYGVKD. This CDR3 is 15 amino acids long. The CDR3 protein is CAITQTGGDTGELFF. Here the CDR3 DNA reads TGTGCCATCACCCAGACAGGGGGCGACACCGGGGAGCTGTTTTTT.

The chain uses TRBV5-1 and TRBJ2-3; 10 positions match TRBD2. In germline, CDR1 is SGHRS, CDR2 YFSETQ. The CDR3 runs 17 residues. The V gene end was trimmed by 5 bases and the J gene end by 2 bases; junction bases not matched to a gene: 11. This CDR3 reads CASSGRGSGGDTDTQYF. The CDR3 nucleotides read TGCGCCAGCAGTGGGAGAGGGAGCGGGGGGGACACAGATACGCAGTATTTT.

This clone was seen once. The chain has TRBV11-1 and TRBJ1-1; D is unclear. CDR3 length: 14 amino acids. V was trimmed by 0 bases and J by 0 bases, leaving 5 bases between them. CDR1 is SGHAT and CDR2 is FQDESV in the germline V gene (reference sequence). CDR3 residues: CASSLAQMNTEAFF. CDR3 sequence (DNA): TGTGCCAGCAGCTTAGCGCAGATGAACACTGAAGCTTTCTTT.

The J gene is TRBJ1-5, the V gene TRBV2; D remains unclear. With 5 bases removed from V and 0 bases from J, the gap between germline ends came to 2 bases. The CDR3 length is 12 residues. Per germline, CDR1 SNHLY and CDR2 FYNNEI. The CDR3 coding sequence is TGTGCCAGCAGTTATAGCAATCAGCCCCAGCATTTT. It encodes CASSYSNQPQHF.

This clone was counted once. The chain has TRBV19 and TRBJ1-3; D is perhaps TRBD1 (5 bases). The CDR3 is 20 amino acids. Germline V gives CDR1 LNHDA, CDR2 SQIVND (reference sequence). V was shortened by 7 bases and J by 3 bases, with 31 bases between the two germline ends. For the CDR3, the DNA is TGTGCCAGTACTCGGCGTCTCCCCTCCGGGGGACCATCTAGTGGAAACACCATATATTTT. It codes for CASTRRLPSGGPSSGNTIYF.

The rearrangement uses TRBV2 and TRBJ2-7; the D gene is possibly TRBD2 (7 bases). Trimming left V 6 bases short and J 6 bases short, with 18 bases between. This CDR3 spans 14 amino acids. Germline V gives CDR1 SNHLY, CDR2 FYNNEI. The CDR3 here is CASRMGGGRVEQYF. CDR3 bases: TGTGCCAGCAGAATGGGGGGGGGCCGGGTCGAGCAGTACTTC.

The chain combines TRBV27 with TRBJ1-6, with D unclear. V shed 6 bases and J shed 9 bases, with 24 bases lying between them. Germline values: CDR1 MNHEY, CDR2 SMNVEV (reference sequence). This CDR3 spans 17 amino acids. The CDR3 region is CASSPRADLLRGSPLHF. Here the CDR3 DNA reads TGTGCCAGCAGCCCCCGGGCAGACTTACTTCGGGGTTCACCCCTCCACTTT.

The rearrangement links TRBV19 to TRBJ1-3, with TRBD1 as a possible D gene (5 bases). Trimming left V 5 bases short and J 2 bases short, with 10 bases between. CDR1 LNHDA and CDR2 SQIVND come from the germline V gene (reference sequence). The CDR3 is made up of 14 amino acids. CDR3 bases: TGTGCCAGTAGTCTAACAGGAGCTGGAAACACCATATATTTT. This translates into CASSLTGAGNTIYF.

This chain connects TRBV4-3 to TRBJ1-2; the D gene is possibly TRBD1 (5 bases). Germline V gene sequence: CDR1 LGHNA, CDR2 YSLEER. V was cut by 1 base and J by 4 bases, with 10 bases left in between. This CDR3 region has 14 residues. CDR3: CASSQVRTSYGYTF. The CDR3 bases are TGCGCCAGCAGCCAAGTCCGGACAAGCTATGGCTACACCTTC.

The DNA of the CDR3 is TGTGCCAGCAGTACGGACAGGGGGTTTGAAGCTTTCTTT. Translating it yields CASSTDRGFEAFF. The gene calls are TRBV6-5 and TRBJ1-1, with 10 positions matching TRBD1. The CDR3 length is 13 residues. V lost 5 bases, J lost 7 bases, and 4 bases stayed unmatched. Germline CDR1 MNHEY, CDR2 SVGAGI.